This T cell receptor (beta chain) was profiled in a study of spatial heterogeneity in lung cancer. Study background: Raw reads contained each unique TCR and UMI combination more than ten times on average. Notes on the study in general: Circulating ubiquitous expanded tumor TCRs were observed more frequently at resection than at follow-up.

Unique molecular identifiers tagged every individual TCR cDNA molecule. TCRdb re-derived calls from the 5' RACE reads in MiXCR, one entry per CDR3 protein. The sample lists tens of thousands of distinct CDR3 sequences, approximately 18% occurring once. There are a few counts of this clonotype. Its antigen is undetermined. The CDR3 contains 17 residues. The junction had 7 bases not matched to a gene; V was cut back by 3 bases and J by 5 bases. Time point specified: sample taken at primary tumor resection. The authors sequenced whole RNA from tumor, nontumor lung or frozen PBMC without sorting. The sequenced sample was PBMCs, obtained at surgery. The receptor comes from a male donor with early-stage non-small cell lung cancer. The genes are TRBV12-3 or TRBV12-4 and TRBJ2-2; TRBD2 agrees at 12 bases. CDR3 bases: TGTGCCAGCAGTTTCGTTCTAGCGGGAGGGCCTACCGGGGAGCTGTTTTTT. Translated, it gives CASSFVLAGGPTGELFF.